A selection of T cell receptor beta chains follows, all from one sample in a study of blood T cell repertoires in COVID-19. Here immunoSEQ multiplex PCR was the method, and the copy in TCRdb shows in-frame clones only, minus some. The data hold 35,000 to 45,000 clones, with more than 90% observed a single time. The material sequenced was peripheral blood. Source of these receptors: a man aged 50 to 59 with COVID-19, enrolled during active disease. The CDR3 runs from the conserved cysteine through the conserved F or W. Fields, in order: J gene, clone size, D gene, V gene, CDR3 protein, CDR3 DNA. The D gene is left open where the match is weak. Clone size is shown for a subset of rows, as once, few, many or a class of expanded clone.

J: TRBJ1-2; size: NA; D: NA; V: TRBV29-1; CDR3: CSVEDRTTLEIVWGYTF; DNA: TGCAGCGTTGAAGATCGGACTACCCTAGAAATTGTGTGGGGCTACACCTTC
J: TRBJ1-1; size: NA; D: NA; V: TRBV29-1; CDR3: CSASKPTDKNTEAFF; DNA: TGCAGCGCCTCCAAACCAACCGACAAGAACACTGAAGCTTTCTTT
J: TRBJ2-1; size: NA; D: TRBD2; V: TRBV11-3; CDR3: CASSLGGVTSGGSYNEQFF; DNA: TGTGCCAGCAGCTTAGGAGGGGTGACTAGCGGAGGCTCCTACAATGAGCAGTTCTTC
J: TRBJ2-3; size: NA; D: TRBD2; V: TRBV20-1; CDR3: CSASRLAGGDTDTQYF; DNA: TGCAGTGCTAGTAGGCTAGCGGGAGGGGACACAGATACGCAGTATTTT
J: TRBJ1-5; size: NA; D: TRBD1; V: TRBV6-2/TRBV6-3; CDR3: CASSYSGTGRQPQHF; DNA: TGTGCCAGCAGTTACTCAGGGACAGGGCGACAGCCCCAGCATTTT
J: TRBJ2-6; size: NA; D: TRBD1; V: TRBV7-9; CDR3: CASSLKRQGFTGANVLTF; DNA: TGTGCCAGCAGCTTGAAACGACAGGGGTTTACTGGGGCCAACGTCCTGACTTTC
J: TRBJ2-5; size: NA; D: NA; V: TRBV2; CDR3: CASNPSQETQYF; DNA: TGTGCCAGCAATCCCAGCCAAGAGACCCAGTACTTC
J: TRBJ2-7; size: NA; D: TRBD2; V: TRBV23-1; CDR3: CASSQPPSGRGSGEQYF; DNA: TGCGCCAGCAGTCAACCACCGAGCGGGAGGGGTTCAGGGGAGCAGTACTTC
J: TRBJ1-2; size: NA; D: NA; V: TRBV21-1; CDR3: CASSKVGKGAGGYTF; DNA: NA
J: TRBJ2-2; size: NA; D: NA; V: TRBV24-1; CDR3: CATSDLGGQSPTGELFF; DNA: TGTGCCACCAGTGATTTGGGTGGGCAGAGTCCCACCGGGGAGCTGTTTTTT
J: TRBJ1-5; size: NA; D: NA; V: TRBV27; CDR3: CASSSRVGSEVPQHF; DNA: TGTGCCAGCAGTTCTCGGGTAGGGTCGGAGGTGCCCCAGCATTTT
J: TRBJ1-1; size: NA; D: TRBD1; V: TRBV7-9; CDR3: CASSLGQGDTEAFF; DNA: TGTGCCAGCAGCCTCGGACAGGGGGACACTGAAGCTTTCTTT
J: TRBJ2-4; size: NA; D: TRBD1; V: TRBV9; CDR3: CASSYGTGGLDIQYF; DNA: TGTGCCAGCAGCTACGGGACAGGGGGCTTGGACATTCAGTACTTC
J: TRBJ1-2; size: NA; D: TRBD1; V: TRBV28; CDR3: CASTPPDRDVGYTF; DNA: TGTGCCAGCACCCCCCCAGACAGGGACGTTGGCTACACCTTC
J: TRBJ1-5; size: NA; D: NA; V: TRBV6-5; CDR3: CASSFNRQGNQPQHF; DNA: TGTGCCAGCAGTTTCAATCGGCAGGGTAATCAGCCCCAGCATTTT
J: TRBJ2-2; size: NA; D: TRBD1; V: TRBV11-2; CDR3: CASRFLRGRKTGELFF; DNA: TGTGCCAGCAGGTTTCTCAGGGGGCGGAAGACCGGGGAGCTGTTTTTT
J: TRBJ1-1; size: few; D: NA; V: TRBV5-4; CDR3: CASSFLGAAKEAFF; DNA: TGTGCCAGCAGCTTCCTAGGGGCCGCTAAGGAAGCTTTCTTT
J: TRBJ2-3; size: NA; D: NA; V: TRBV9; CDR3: CASKRVTDTQYF; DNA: TGTGCCAGCAAGCGGGTCACAGATACGCAGTATTTT
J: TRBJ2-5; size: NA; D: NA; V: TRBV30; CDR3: CAWSYDRYQETQYF; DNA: TGTGCCTGGAGCTACGACAGGTACCAAGAGACCCAGTACTTC
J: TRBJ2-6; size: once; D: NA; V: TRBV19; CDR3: CASTAGPGNGANVLTF; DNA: TGTGCCAGTACCGCGGGCCCGGGGAATGGGGCCAACGTCCTGACTTTC
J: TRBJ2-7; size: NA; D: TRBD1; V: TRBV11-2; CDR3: CASSRGTGDYEQYF; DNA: TGTGCCAGCAGCCGTGGGACAGGTGATTACGAGCAGTACTTC
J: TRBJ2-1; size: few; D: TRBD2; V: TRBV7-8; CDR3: CASSPRLGTSVNEQFF; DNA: TGTGCCAGCAGCCCCCGCTTAGGGACTAGCGTCAATGAGCAGTTCTTC
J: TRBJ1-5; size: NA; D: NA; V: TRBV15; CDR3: CATSRDSGLRRNQPQHF; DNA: TGTGCCACCAGCAGAGATAGCGGATTGAGACGCAATCAGCCCCAGCATTTT
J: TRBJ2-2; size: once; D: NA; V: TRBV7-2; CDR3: CASSFSTPTGELFF; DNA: TGTGCCAGCAGCTTTTCCACTCCCACCGGGGAGCTGTTTTTT
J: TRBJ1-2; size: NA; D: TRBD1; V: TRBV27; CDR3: CASSSQDRGRGYTF; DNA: TGTGCCAGCAGTTCCCAGGACAGGGGGCGTGGCTACACCTTC
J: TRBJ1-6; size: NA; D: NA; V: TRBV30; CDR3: CAWTGRADSPLHF; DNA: TGTGCCTGGACGGGCAGGGCCGATTCACCCCTCCACTTT
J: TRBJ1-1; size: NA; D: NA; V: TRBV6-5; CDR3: CASSYSVNTEAFF; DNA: TGTGCCAGCAGTTATAGCGTGAACACTGAAGCTTTCTTT
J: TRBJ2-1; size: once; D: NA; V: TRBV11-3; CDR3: CASSVADSPQSGEQFF; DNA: TGTGCCAGCAGCGTCGCAGATAGCCCTCAATCGGGTGAGCAGTTCTTC
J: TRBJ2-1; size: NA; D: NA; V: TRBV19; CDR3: CASSVRDEQFF; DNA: TGTGCCAGTAGTGTTCGGGATGAGCAGTTCTTC
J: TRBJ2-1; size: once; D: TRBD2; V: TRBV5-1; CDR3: CASSTTSGRANEQFF; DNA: TGCGCCAGCAGCACGACTAGCGGGAGGGCCAATGAGCAGTTCTTC
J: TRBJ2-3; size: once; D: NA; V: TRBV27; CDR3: CASSFVLGGRTDTQYF; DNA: TGTGCCAGCAGTTTCGTTCTGGGTGGGCGCACAGATACGCAGTATTTT
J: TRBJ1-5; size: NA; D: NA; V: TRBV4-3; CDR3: CASSQDRQASRPQHF; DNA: TGCGCCAGCAGCCAAGATCGGCAGGCGTCAAGGCCCCAGCATTTT
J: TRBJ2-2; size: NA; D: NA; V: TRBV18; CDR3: CASRAGRNTGELFF; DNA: TGTGCCAGCCGAGCGGGCCGGAACACCGGGGAGCTGTTTTTT
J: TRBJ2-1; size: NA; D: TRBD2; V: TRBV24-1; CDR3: CATSGKTSGSSYNEQFF; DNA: TGTGCCACCAGTGGGAAAACTAGCGGGAGCTCCTACAATGAGCAGTTCTTC
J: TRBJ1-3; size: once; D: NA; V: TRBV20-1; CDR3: CSAIRGETIYF; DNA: TGCAGTGCTATACGGGGTGAGACCATATATTTT
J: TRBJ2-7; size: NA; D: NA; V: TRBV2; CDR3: CASMGVTPYEQYF; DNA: TGTGCCAGCATGGGCGTCACCCCCTACGAGCAGTACTTC
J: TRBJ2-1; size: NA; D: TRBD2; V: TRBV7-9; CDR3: CASRTPGGDEQFF; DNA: TGTGCCAGCAGAACCCCTGGGGGGGATGAGCAGTTCTTC
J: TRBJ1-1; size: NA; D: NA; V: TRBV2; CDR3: CASSERTPEAFF; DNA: TGTGCCAGCAGTGAAAGGACTCCTGAAGCTTTCTTT
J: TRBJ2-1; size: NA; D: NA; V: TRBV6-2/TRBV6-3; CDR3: CASSWQRVIYNEQFF; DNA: TGTGCCAGCAGTTGGCAGCGAGTTATATACAATGAGCAGTTCTTC
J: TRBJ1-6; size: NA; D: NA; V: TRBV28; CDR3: CASKRAGYNSPLHF; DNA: TGTGCCAGCAAGAGGGCGGGCTATAATTCACCCCTCCACTTT
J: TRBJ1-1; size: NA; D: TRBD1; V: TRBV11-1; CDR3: CASSAQGAVNTEAFF; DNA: TGTGCCAGCAGCGCGCAGGGGGCGGTCAACACTGAAGCTTTCTTT
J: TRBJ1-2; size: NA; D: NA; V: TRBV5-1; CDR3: CASSLLGIRANYGYTF; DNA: TGCGCCAGCAGCTTGTTAGGAATCAGGGCGAACTATGGCTACACCTTC
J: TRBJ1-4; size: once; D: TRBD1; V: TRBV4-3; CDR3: CASSQGGQRNEKLFF; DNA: TGCGCCAGCAGCCAAGGGGGACAGCGTAATGAAAAACTGTTTTTT
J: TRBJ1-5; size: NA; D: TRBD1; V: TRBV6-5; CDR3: CASSLGQVNQPQHF; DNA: TGTGCCAGCAGTTTGGGACAGGTCAATCAGCCCCAGCATTTT
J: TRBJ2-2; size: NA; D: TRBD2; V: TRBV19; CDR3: CASSILQREGNTGELFF; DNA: TGTGCCAGTAGTATCCTCCAGCGGGAGGGAAACACCGGGGAGCTGTTTTTT
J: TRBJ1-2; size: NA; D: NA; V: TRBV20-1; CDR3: CSASPPGEPVYGYTF; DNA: TGCAGTGCTAGTCCCCCAGGGGAACCCGTTTATGGCTACACCTTC
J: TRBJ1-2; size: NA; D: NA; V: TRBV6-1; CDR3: CASSEYGTANYGYTF; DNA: TGTGCCAGCAGTGAATATGGCACAGCTAACTATGGCTACACCTTC
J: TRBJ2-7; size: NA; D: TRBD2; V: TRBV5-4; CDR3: CASSPPSGGNNEQYF; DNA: TGTGCCAGCAGCCCCCCTAGCGGGGGGAACAACGAGCAGTACTTC
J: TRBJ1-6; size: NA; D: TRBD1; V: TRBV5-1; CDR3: CASNRGQYNSPLHF; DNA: TGCGCCAGCAACAGGGGACAATATAATTCACCCCTCCACTTT
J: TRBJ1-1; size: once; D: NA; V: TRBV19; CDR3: CASSPAGGRTEAFF; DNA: TGTGCCAGTAGCCCAGCCGGGGGACGCACTGAAGCTTTCTTT
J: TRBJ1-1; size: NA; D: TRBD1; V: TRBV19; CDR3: CASSLTGTVNTEAFF; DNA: TGTGCCAGTAGTCTAACCGGGACAGTGAACACTGAAGCTTTCTTT
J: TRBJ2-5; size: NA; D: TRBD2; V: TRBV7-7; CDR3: CASSPATSGSGAYQYF; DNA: TGTGCCAGCAGCCCCGCGACTAGCGGGAGCGGGGCGTATCAGTACTTC
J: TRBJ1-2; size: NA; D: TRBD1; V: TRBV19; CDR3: CASSIRPGQGGYGYTF; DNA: TGTGCCAGTAGTATACGGCCGGGACAGGGCGGCTATGGCTACACCTTC